One and the same sample provided the 29 T cell receptor beta chains below, sequenced in a study of T cells expressing NK-cell markers. TCRdb re-called the 5' RACE reads, yielding one record per CDR3 amino acid sequence without DNA. The ten top clones account for roughly 12%, within a sample of more than 120,000 distinct CDR3 sequences. Sequenced sample: blood T cells: a sorted CD56 or NKG2C T cell subset, CD4+ or CD8+ T cells, or bulk PBMC T cells (not recorded which). These receptor sequences come from a young man in good health.

The chain links TRBV4-1 to TRBJ1-1; TCRdb's D gene call, TRBD1, goes unchecked for lack of DNA. The CDR3 is made up of 17 amino acids. In germline, CDR1 is MGHRA, CDR2 YSYEKL. The CDR3 spells CASSQIGVRGTGTEAFF.

This chain links TRBV19 with TRBJ2-5. Germline CDR1 reads LNHDA; CDR2 reads SQIVND (reference sequence). This CDR3 is built from 13 residues. The CDR3 sequence: CASSIPYQETQYF.

The chain uses TRBV20-1 and TRBJ2-2; TCRdb designates TRBD2, a call that cannot be tested without DNA. This CDR3 contains 17 residues. Germline V gene data show CDR1 as DFQATT and CDR2 as SNEGSKA (reference sequence). CDR3 loop: CSATIFTSGRIGGELFF.

This sequence joins TRBV30 and TRBJ2-3; TCRdb lists TRBD1, though no DNA is available to test this call. Germline values: CDR1 GTSNPN, CDR2 SVGIG (reference sequence). This CDR3 is 15 amino acids long. CDR3 sequence: CAWSSGTIEADTQYF.

The V call is TRBV5-1, the J call TRBJ2-2. CDR1 SGHRS and CDR2 YFSETQ come from the germline V gene. The CDR3 loop spans 16 amino acids. CDR3: CASSLFETGNTGELFF.

V gene TRBV11-1 combines with J gene TRBJ2-2; no DNA is available, so the TRBD2 call from TCRdb remains unchecked. The CDR3 runs 20 residues. Germline lookup yields CDR1 SGHAT and CDR2 FQDESV (reference sequence). CDR3 sequence reads: CASRQRRTSGTHENTGELFF.

This chain uses TRBV20-1 with TRBJ2-1. There are 13 residues in the CDR3. The germline gives CDR1 DFQATT, CDR2 SNEGSKA (reference sequence). CDR3 sequence reads: CSASRGSYNEQFF.

This chain uses TRBV10-1 with TRBJ1-5. CDR3 size: 14 residues. Germline V gene sequence: CDR1 WNHNN, CDR2 SYGVQD (reference sequence). This CDR3 reads CASSESSSNQPQHF.

This chain joins TRBV20-1 and TRBJ2-1; the TCRdb call, TRBD2, lacks DNA for checking. The CDR3 consists of 15 residues. Per germline, CDR1 DFQATT and CDR2 SNEGSKA (reference sequence). This CDR3 reads CSARGREGQETEQFF.

This rearrangement joins TRBV5-5 to TRBJ2-1; absent DNA, TCRdb's TRBD1 call cannot be checked. Germline V gene sequence: CDR1 SGHKS, CDR2 YYEKEE (reference sequence). The CDR3 is made up of 15 amino acids. CDR3 protein: CASIRPETSYNEQFF.

This chain connects TRBV4-1 to TRBJ2-3; TCRdb lists TRBD1, though no DNA is available to test this call. CDR3 size: 19 residues. The germline gives CDR1 MGHRA, CDR2 YSYEKL. CDR3 protein: CASSQPTRDDGRGVDTQYF.

The rearrangement links TRBV27 to TRBJ1-2. The CDR3 is 14 amino acids. Germline lookup yields CDR1 MNHEY and CDR2 SMNVEV (reference sequence). The CDR3 region is CASSLNVTAFGYTF.

CDR3 loop: CSVETYENTEAFF. The V and J genes are TRBV29-1 and TRBJ1-1. This CDR3 has 13 residues. CDR1 is SQVTM and CDR2 is ANQGSEA in the germline V gene.

V gene TRBV29-1 combines with J gene TRBJ2-3; as DNA is missing, the TRBD1 call by TCRdb cannot be tested. Germline CDR1 is SQVTM and CDR2 is ANQGSEA. The CDR3 has 16 residues. The CDR3 here is CSVEDWDRESADTQYF.

The V gene is TRBV12-3 or TRBV12-4, the J gene TRBJ2-1; TCRdb selects TRBD2, and the lack of DNA leaves this call unchecked. The CDR3 extends over 17 amino acids. This CDR3 is CASSYPPGLAGYNEQFF.

The rearrangement uses TRBV19 and TRBJ2-1. The CDR3 has 14 amino acids. Germline lookup yields CDR1 LNHDA and CDR2 SQIVND (reference sequence). Here the CDR3 reads CASSSGSRHNEQFF.

The rearrangement joins TRBV5-1 to TRBJ2-7. In germline, CDR1 is SGHRS, CDR2 YFSETQ. There are 13 residues in the CDR3. This chain's CDR3 is CASSLVAGNEQYF.

This rearrangement joins TRBV15 to TRBJ1-6. The germline CDR1 and CDR2 sequences are LNHNV and YYDKDF (reference sequence). The CDR3 is made up of 12 amino acids. Here the CDR3 reads CATSWDDSPLHF.

This chain uses TRBV7-2 with TRBJ2-7; the TCRdb D gene call, TRBD1, has no DNA to confirm it. CDR3 size: 14 residues. Germline assignment: CDR1 SGHTA and CDR2 FQGNSA. CDR3 sequence: CASSSIQGSYEQYF.

This sequence joins TRBV3-1 and TRBJ2-2; TCRdb lists TRBD1, though no DNA is available to test this call. The CDR3 covers 15 residues. Germline V CDR1 and CDR2: LGHDT, YNNKEL (reference sequence). CDR3 amino acids: CASSPMGSGVGELFF.

This chain links TRBV4-1 with TRBJ1-1. The germline CDR1 and CDR2 sequences are MGHRA and YSYEKL. The CDR3 runs 11 residues. CDR3 sequence reads: CASSQNGWAFF.

V gene TRBV19 combines with J gene TRBJ2-5; the D gene TCRdb calls, TRBD1, cannot be checked with no DNA. The CDR3 consists of 15 residues. From germline, CDR1 is LNHDA and CDR2 SQIVND (reference sequence). CDR3: CASSHRREYQETQYF.

CDR3: CASSPTSGANTGELFF. This rearrangement joins TRBV19 to TRBJ2-2; the TCRdb call, TRBD2, lacks DNA for checking. The CDR3 totals 16 residues. CDR1 and CDR2 (germline): LNHDA, SQIVND (reference sequence).

This sequence joins TRBV7-6 and TRBJ2-7. The CDR3 covers 16 residues. Germline values: CDR1 SGHVS, CDR2 FNYEAQ. The CDR3: CASSLVQRKADYEQYF.

The genes are TRBV7-8 and TRBJ2-1; absent DNA, TCRdb's TRBD2 call cannot be checked. Germline V gene lookup returns CDR1 SGHVS and CDR2 FQNEAQ. CDR3 length equals 19 residues. The CDR3 reads CASSLPGTSGGFSYNEQFF.

The chain employs TRBV2 and TRBJ1-1; TCRdb selects TRBD1, and the lack of DNA leaves this call unchecked. Germline assignment: CDR1 SNHLY and CDR2 FYNNEI. The CDR3 runs to 14 residues. CDR3 residues: CASFDGQGGTEAFF.

This chain connects TRBV11-2 to TRBJ2-3; TCRdb picks TRBD1, but there is no DNA to check that call. The V gene's germline CDR1 is SGHAT and CDR2 FQNNGV. The CDR3 spans 13 residues. CDR3 sequence: CASRGGGADTQYF.

The CDR3: CASSLAPGAYEQYF. The chain uses TRBV7-2 and TRBJ2-7; the D call of TRBD1 rests on TCRdb alone, since no DNA is present to check it. The CDR3 totals 14 residues. CDR1 and CDR2 from the germline V gene are SGHTA and FQGNSA.

V gene TRBV19 combines with J gene TRBJ2-2; without DNA, the TCRdb call of TRBD1 cannot be checked. There are 18 residues in the CDR3. The V gene's germline CDR1 is LNHDA and CDR2 SQIVND (reference sequence). The CDR3 reads CASSIQSTGTGSTGELFF.